Described below is a single T cell receptor (beta chain) sequence and its context. The sample holds many counts of this clonotype. Its antigen target is currently unknown. No quality values exist for individual bases; no much larger clone is one base distant. This sample stems from a study of early T cells in non-severe SARS-CoV-2 infection (dated by TCRdb to the early 2020s). A note on the overall study: TCR sequencing used bulk RNA from unsorted whole blood, so alpha and beta chains could not be paired. The study at large found these results: VDJdb matching was skewed toward anti-spike CD8 responses and likely underestimated virus-specific expansions by missing private and CD4 specificities.

The protocol used for the library was 5' RACE. Sequencing took place on a NextSeq 500. To correct for sequencing error and PCR bias, the TCR library protocol tagged individual cDNA molecules with unique molecular identifiers. Both TCR alpha and beta chains were sequenced, and tight co-correlation was observed between alpha and beta sequence abundances in each sample. As for the original processing: V gene, J gene and CDR3 annotation of TCR sequences was performed with Decombinator V4. Expanded TCRs were defined as changing significantly between any two time points under a Poisson model with p below 0.0001. TCR abundances were normalised to the total number of TCRs sequenced per sample and expressed as counts per million. MAIT TCRs were defined by TRAV1-2 paired with TRAJ12, TRAJ20 or TRAJ33, and iNKT TCRs by TRAV10 paired with TRAJ18. VDJdb, accessed 1 November 2021, was searched for CMV, EBV and SARS-CoV-2 annotated TCRs, excluding TCRs annotated for multiple antigens. Starting from the raw public reads, TCRdb applied fastp trimming at Q25, assembled clones with MiXCR and retained in-frame beta chains. Entries that share a CDR3 protein sequence are merged under the most common genes and DNA. The V and J calls were not made by the authors but by TCRdb's processing. This sample is represented by fewer than 65,000 distinct CDR3 sequences; 5.9% of them were singletons. The ten largest make up 3% to 4% of the sample.

Set within a cohort of healthcare workers in London, UK, this nested case-control study involved weekly PCR testing of nasopharyngeal swabs along with blood sampling. Between 23 and 31 March 2020, the week of the UK lockdown, healthcare workers were enrolled and then followed up weekly for as long as 16 weeks. V and J are truncated by 7 bases and 3 bases respectively, leaving an intervening sequence of 12 bases. CDR3 length: 13 amino acids, cysteine to phenylalanine. Only the CDR3 DNA stays, 39 bases, in frame from base 1. Sequences SNHLY (CDR1) and FYNNEI (CDR2) are obtained from the germline V gene.

The rearrangement joined TRBV2 to TRBJ1-2, with TRBD1 as a weak D call on 6 bases. This receptor was obtained from an adult who was a healthcare worker with PCR-confirmed SARS-CoV-2 infection or an uninfected control (not recorded which). The source was whole blood, collected at baseline. The nucleotides are TGTGCCAGCATCCCGGGGGCCCACTATGGCTACACCTTC. Translated, this gives CASIPGAHYGYTF.